This T cell receptor (beta chain) was retrieved from a study of early T cells in non-severe SARS-CoV-2 infection. Study overall: Investigators sequenced bulk RNA drawn from unsorted whole blood, and chains remained unpaired. Points from the study as a whole: VDJdb-based matching was biased toward anti-spike CD8 responses and missed private and CD4 specificities.

This clonotype occurred many times. The target antigen is unknown. The V gene's germline CDR1 is MRHNA and CDR2 SNTAGT. This CDR3 is 14 amino acids long. V lost 3 bases, J lost 6 bases, and 4 bases stayed unmatched. Individual cDNA molecules were tagged with unique molecular identifiers, the study reported. MiXCR was run by TCRdb on the 5' RACE reads, yielding one entry per CDR3 protein. Of about 19,000 distinct CDR3 sequences listed, roughly 4.4% are singletons. The sequence was obtained from an adult who was a healthcare worker with PCR-confirmed SARS-CoV-2 infection or an uninfected control (not recorded which). The V gene is TRBV6-4, the J gene TRBJ2-3; 9 nucleotides line up with TRBD1. The sequenced sample was whole blood. CDR3 nucleotide sequence: TGTGCCAGCAGTGAGCGGACAGGGGCGGATACGCAGTATTTT. Encoded protein: CASSERTGADTQYF.